Sequencing of this TCR beta chain was carried out in a study of tumor-infiltrating lymphocytes in primary liver carcinoma. General study points: Tumor-adjacent and tumor-blood pairs shared less of their repertoires than tumor region pairs shared.

The CDR3 contains 15 residues. Germline lookup yields CDR1 SGHNT and CDR2 YENEEA. Using a constant-region primer together with ProtoScript II reverse transcriptase, TCR beta cDNA was made from about 500 ng of total RNA. Researchers made the TCR beta libraries by running three nested multiplex PCR rounds with slightly modified ARM-PCR. Researchers ran the first two PCR rounds for about 11 cycles each with TRBV1-TRBV30 forward primers and a C-beta reverse primer. TCRdb reprocessed the multiplex PCR reads with MiXCR, giving one entry per CDR3 protein. The repertoire holds approximately 330,000 distinct CDR3 sequences, with 65% as singletons. In the case of this clonotype: Its antigen is not identified. Its ends do not fully match the called genes, so a read error is possible.

Blood RNA came from unsorted whole blood; germline DNA was also extracted. This chain connects TRBV11-3 to TRBJ2-2; TRBD1 agrees at 7 bases. Sequenced sample: peripheral blood. The TCR sequence derives from a man aged 35 to 55 with primary liver carcinoma and hepatitis B virus infection. The CDR3, as DNA: TGTGCCAACAGCCACGGGACAGAAAACACCGGGGAGCTGTTTTTT. Translating it yields CANSHGTENTGELFF.